These T cell receptor beta chains were read from a single sample in a study of T cells in narcolepsy. The method was immunoSEQ multiplex PCR; TCRdb's version includes in-frame clones alone and lacks a portion of them. The sample lists tens of thousands of clones; roughly four fifths were seen once. Sample: CD45RA- memory CD4+ T cells from PBMCs. Every receptor here comes from a human donor with narcolepsy. CDR3s include the opening cysteine and the closing phenylalanine or tryptophan. The D gene is left open where the match is weak. Size tells how often a clone was seen (once, few, many) or the class of an expanded clone, and some rows leave it out.

D: -
size: few
V: TRBV6-5
J: TRBJ2-7
DNA: TGTGCCAGCAGTTACTCCCCATCGGGTCGGCGCGAGCAGTACTTC
CDR3: CASSYSPSGRREQYF

D: -
size: -
V: TRBV30
J: TRBJ1-5
DNA: TGTGCCTGGAGTAGGGCCCGCAATCAGCCCCAGCATTTT
CDR3: CAWSRARNQPQHF

D: -
size: -
V: TRBV18
J: TRBJ2-7
DNA: TGTGCCAGCTCACCGGTAGGGCGATCCTACGAGCAGTACTTC
CDR3: CASSPVGRSYEQYF

D: -
size: -
V: TRBV9
J: TRBJ1-1
DNA: TGTGCCAGCAGCGTAGAGGGGTCTTTCACTGAAGCTTTCTTT
CDR3: CASSVEGSFTEAFF

D: TRBD2
size: -
V: TRBV10-3
J: TRBJ2-5
DNA: TGTGCCATCAGTGAGGTTCCGGGGGGTGATGAGACCCAGTACTTC
CDR3: CAISEVPGGDETQYF

D: TRBD2
size: -
V: TRBV30
J: TRBJ2-2
DNA: TGTGCCTGGGGACTAGCGGGGGGCCTGAACACCGGGGAGCTGTTTTTT
CDR3: CAWGLAGGLNTGELFF

D: -
size: -
V: TRBV6-6
J: TRBJ2-7
DNA: TGTGCCAGCGGTGGGTCCTACGAGCAGTACTTC
CDR3: CASGGSYEQYF

D: TRBD1
size: once
V: TRBV6-5
J: TRBJ2-1
DNA: TGTGCCAGCAGTTATTTCAGGGGGTCCTCCTACAATGAGCAGTTCTTC
CDR3: CASSYFRGSSYNEQFF

D: TRBD2
size: -
V: TRBV7-8
J: TRBJ2-1
DNA: TGTGCCAGCAGCCAGAGGACTAGCGGGGGGGATGCGCAGTTCTTC
CDR3: CASSQRTSGGDAQFF

D: -
size: -
V: TRBV29-1
J: TRBJ1-1
DNA: TGCAGCGTTCTGACAGTTGGCACTGAAGCTTTCTTT
CDR3: CSVLTVGTEAFF

D: -
size: -
V: TRBV4-3
J: TRBJ1-2
DNA: TGCGCCAGCAGCCAAGATGGGGGGCCCACGAAGATCTATGGCTACACCTTC
CDR3: CASSQDGGPTKIYGYTF

D: -
size: -
V: TRBV6-1
J: TRBJ2-5
DNA: TGTGCCAGCAGTACCGGACGGACCCAGTACTTC
CDR3: CASSTGRTQYF

D: TRBD1
size: -
V: TRBV7-2
J: TRBJ2-7
DNA: TGTGCCAGTCTACCCGGGACAGTCTCCTACGAGCAGTACTTC
CDR3: CASLPGTVSYEQYF

D: -
size: once
V: TRBV7-2
J: TRBJ1-5
DNA: TGTGCCAGCAGCTCGCTTGGGACGGCCTTCGGGCAGCCCCAGCATTTT
CDR3: CASSSLGTAFGQPQHF

D: -
size: -
V: TRBV14
J: TRBJ2-5
DNA: TGTGCCAGCAGCCAAGGGGGAGGCATAGAGACCCAGTACTTC
CDR3: CASSQGGGIETQYF

D: -
size: -
V: TRBV27
J: TRBJ2-7
DNA: TGTGCCAGCAGTTCCCCTGGCTACTCAACCTACGAGCAGTACTTC
CDR3: CASSSPGYSTYEQYF

D: -
size: few
V: TRBV6-1
J: TRBJ1-5
DNA: TGTGCCAGCAGTGAAGCCAGAACTAGCAATCAGCCCCAGCATTTT
CDR3: CASSEARTSNQPQHF

D: TRBD1
size: -
V: TRBV7-2
J: TRBJ1-2
DNA: TGTGCCAGCAGCCTAACTGATGACAGGGCTGGCTACACCTTC
CDR3: CASSLTDDRAGYTF

D: -
size: -
V: TRBV29-1
J: TRBJ2-1
DNA: TGCAGCATAAAATGGGGGGCCCCCAACAATGAGCAGTTCTTC
CDR3: CSIKWGAPNNEQFF

D: -
size: -
V: TRBV9
J: TRBJ1-6
DNA: TGTGCCAACAGGGTATCCAATTCACCCCTCCACTTT
CDR3: CANRVSNSPLHF

D: TRBD1
size: -
V: TRBV5-1
J: TRBJ1-1
DNA: TGCGCCAGCAGCCAGAGAATAGGGACAGAGTCTGAAGCTTTCTTT
CDR3: CASSQRIGTESEAFF

D: -
size: -
V: TRBV27
J: TRBJ2-5
DNA: TGTGCCAGCAGTTTATCGTGGGGGGTTCAGGAGACCCAGTACTTC
CDR3: CASSLSWGVQETQYF

D: TRBD1
size: -
V: TRBV5-1
J: TRBJ1-1
DNA: TGCGCCAGTACAATAGACAGGGTAGGAACTGAAGCTTTCTTT
CDR3: CASTIDRVGTEAFF

D: -
size: -
V: TRBV7-6
J: TRBJ2-7
DNA: TGTGCCAGCAGCTTAGCTCGGGGCCGCGAGCAGTACTTC
CDR3: CASSLARGREQYF

D: -
size: once
V: TRBV30
J: TRBJ2-7
DNA: TGTGCCTGGAGTGGAGGGGGGGACGGCCACGAGCAGTACTTC
CDR3: CAWSGGGDGHEQYF

D: TRBD1
size: few
V: TRBV7-9
J: TRBJ1-4
DNA: TGTGCCAGCAGCGGTACAGGGGCTCCTAATGAAAAACTGTTTTTT
CDR3: CASSGTGAPNEKLFF

D: TRBD1
size: -
V: TRBV19
J: TRBJ2-3
DNA: TGTGCCAGTAGTATAGGGGGCAGGGGGAGCACAGATACGCAGTATTTT
CDR3: CASSIGGRGSTDTQYF

D: -
size: -
V: TRBV19
J: TRBJ1-1
DNA: TGTGCCAGCAGTTCCTCGGGGACAATGAACACTGAAGCTTTCTTT
CDR3: CASSSSGTMNTEAFF

D: -
size: -
V: TRBV10-2
J: TRBJ2-3
DNA: TGCGCCAGCAGGTCACAGTTAACTTTCACAGATACGCAGTATTTT
CDR3: CASRSQLTFTDTQYF

D: -
size: -
V: TRBV28
J: TRBJ2-7
DNA: TGTGCCAGCAGTTTATTGAGGGATACCTACGAGCAGTACTTC
CDR3: CASSLLRDTYEQYF

D: -
size: -
V: TRBV30
J: TRBJ1-4
DNA: TGTGCCTGGAGTGTACCCAGGGTAAATAATGAAAAACTGTTTTTT
CDR3: CAWSVPRVNNEKLFF

D: -
size: -
V: TRBV30
J: TRBJ1-2
DNA: TGTGCCTGGAGTGACAGGGCCCATGGCTACACCTTC
CDR3: CAWSDRAHGYTF

D: -
size: -
V: TRBV2
J: TRBJ2-5
DNA: TGTGCCAGCAGTGTGAGGGCCGAGACCCAGTACTTC
CDR3: CASSVRAETQYF

D: -
size: -
V: TRBV2
J: TRBJ2-7
DNA: TGTGCCAGCAGTGAAGCGGCGTACGAGCAGTACTTC
CDR3: CASSEAAYEQYF

D: TRBD2
size: -
V: TRBV6-1
J: TRBJ2-3
DNA: TGTGCCAGCAGTCGTAGCGGGGGTGGTACAGATACGCAGTATTTT
CDR3: CASSRSGGGTDTQYF

D: -
size: -
V: TRBV5-4
J: TRBJ2-5
DNA: TGTGCCAGCAGCACCCTTAGGGGTGGCGGAGAGACCCAGTACTTC
CDR3: CASSTLRGGGETQYF

D: -
size: -
V: TRBV4-3
J: TRBJ1-2
DNA: TGCGCCAGCACCCCCAGAGCGGGGGGAACAAACTATGGCTACACCTTC
CDR3: CASTPRAGGTNYGYTF

D: TRBD1
size: -
V: TRBV5-1
J: TRBJ2-6
DNA: TGCGCCAGCAGCTTTACAGGGACAGGGGGATCTGGGGCCAACGTCCTGACTTTC
CDR3: CASSFTGTGGSGANVLTF

D: TRBD1
size: once
V: TRBV7-9
J: TRBJ2-3
DNA: TGTGCCAGCAGCTTATCCCGCCGGACAGGGAGTAAAGATACGCAGTATTTT
CDR3: CASSLSRRTGSKDTQYF

D: TRBD1
size: -
V: TRBV5-6
J: TRBJ2-3
DNA: TGTGCCAGCACCAAGCTTGAGGGGCCTATTACGGACAGGACGCAGTATTTT
CDR3: CASTKLEGPITDRTQYF

D: -
size: -
V: TRBV7-6
J: TRBJ2-7
DNA: TGTGCCAGCAGCTTGGGTTGGGACGGTCCCTACGAGCAGTACTTC
CDR3: CASSLGWDGPYEQYF

D: -
size: -
V: TRBV25-1
J: TRBJ2-2
DNA: TGTGCCAGCAGTGATCGGCAGCTGAACACCGGGGAGCTGTTTTTT
CDR3: CASSDRQLNTGELFF

D: -
size: once
V: TRBV6-1
J: TRBJ2-7
DNA: TGTGCCACAATGTCCGGGACTCACTCCTACGAGCAGTACTTC
CDR3: CATMSGTHSYEQYF

D: -
size: -
V: TRBV10-3
J: TRBJ2-2
DNA: TGTGCCATCAGTGTTGGGGGGCTATCCGGGGAGCTGTTTTTT
CDR3: CAISVGGLSGELFF

D: -
size: -
V: TRBV19
J: TRBJ1-1
DNA: TGTGCCAGTAGCCCCGGGGAGGCTGAAGCTTTCTTT
CDR3: CASSPGEAEAFF

D: -
size: -
V: TRBV7-9
J: TRBJ2-2
DNA: TGTGCCAGCAGCTTAGAGCAAACCGGGGAGCTGTTTTTT
CDR3: CASSLEQTGELFF

D: -
size: -
V: TRBV25-1
J: TRBJ1-1
DNA: TGTGCCAGCAGTGAGCACAGTTCGGTCGCTGAAGCTTTCTTT
CDR3: CASSEHSSVAEAFF

D: -
size: -
V: TRBV4-3
J: TRBJ1-2
DNA: TGCGCCAGCAGCCAAGAGGATACGGGGGTGAATGGCTACACCTTC
CDR3: CASSQEDTGVNGYTF

D: -
size: -
V: TRBV19
J: TRBJ2-2
DNA: TGTGCCAGCTCCGGGACATATTCCGGGGAGCTGTTTTTT
CDR3: CASSGTYSGELFF

D: -
size: -
V: TRBV7-3
J: TRBJ2-6
DNA: TGTGCCAGCAGCGGCGGGACTGCCACTGGGGCCAACGTCCTGACTTTC
CDR3: CASSGGTATGANVLTF

D: -
size: few
V: TRBV19
J: TRBJ1-4
DNA: TGTGCCAGTAGTCCGGACGGGGTGGACGAAAAACTGTTTTTT
CDR3: CASSPDGVDEKLFF

D: -
size: -
V: TRBV5-6
J: TRBJ2-3
DNA: TGTGCCAGCAGCTTGGACCAGGGGACAGATACGCAGTATTTT
CDR3: CASSLDQGTDTQYF

D: TRBD2
size: -
V: TRBV4-3
J: TRBJ2-5
DNA: TGCGCCAGCAGCCTAGGACTAGCGGGGAGGGAGACCCAGTACTTC
CDR3: CASSLGLAGRETQYF

D: -
size: -
V: TRBV7-2
J: TRBJ2-7
DNA: TGTGCCAGCAGCTTAGACCCTAGCGAAACCTACGAGCAGTACTTC
CDR3: CASSLDPSETYEQYF

D: -
size: -
V: TRBV2
J: TRBJ2-3
DNA: TGTGCCAGCAAATCACGTGACGCAGATACGCAGTATTTT
CDR3: CASKSRDADTQYF

D: TRBD1
size: few
V: TRBV7-8
J: TRBJ2-1
DNA: TGTGCCAGCAGCCACAGGGGCAATGAGCAGTTCTTC
CDR3: CASSHRGNEQFF

D: -
size: -
V: TRBV5-4
J: TRBJ2-2
DNA: TGTGCCAGCAGCTTGGGGCAGGGAACCGGGGAGCTGTTTTTT
CDR3: CASSLGQGTGELFF

D: TRBD1
size: -
V: TRBV14
J: TRBJ1-1
DNA: TGTGCCAGCAGCCGGGACAGAGATGGTGAAGCTTTCTTT
CDR3: CASSRDRDGEAFF

D: -
size: once
V: TRBV7-2
J: TRBJ1-3
DNA: TGTGCCAGCAGCTTAGTTTATGGAAACACCATATATTTT
CDR3: CASSLVYGNTIYF

D: TRBD1
size: -
V: TRBV16
J: TRBJ1-2
DNA: TGTGCCAGCAGCCAATCCCGAAGGGCCGACAGGGGACCCTATGGCTACACCTTC
CDR3: CASSQSRRADRGPYGYTF